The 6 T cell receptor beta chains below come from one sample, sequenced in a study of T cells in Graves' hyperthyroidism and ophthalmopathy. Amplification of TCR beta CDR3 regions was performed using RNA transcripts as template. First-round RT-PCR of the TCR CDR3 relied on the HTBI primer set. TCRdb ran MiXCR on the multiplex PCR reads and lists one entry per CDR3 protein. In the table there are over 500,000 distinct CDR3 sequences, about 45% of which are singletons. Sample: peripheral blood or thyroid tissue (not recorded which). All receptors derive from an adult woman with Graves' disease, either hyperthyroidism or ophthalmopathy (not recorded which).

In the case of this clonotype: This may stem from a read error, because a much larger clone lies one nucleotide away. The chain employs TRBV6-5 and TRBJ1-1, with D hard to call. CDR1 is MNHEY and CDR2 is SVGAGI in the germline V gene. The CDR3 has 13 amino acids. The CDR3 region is CASSYSTAAEASF. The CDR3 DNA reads TGTGCCAGCAGTTACTCGACGGCAGCCGAAGCTTCCTTT.

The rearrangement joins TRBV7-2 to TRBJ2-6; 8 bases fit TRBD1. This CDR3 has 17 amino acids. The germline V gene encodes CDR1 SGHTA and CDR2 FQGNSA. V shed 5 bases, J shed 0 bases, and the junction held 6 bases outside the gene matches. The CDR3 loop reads CASSHRDRNSGANVLTF. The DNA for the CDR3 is TGTGCCAGCAGCCATCGGGACAGGAACTCTGGGGCCAACGTCCTGACTTTC.

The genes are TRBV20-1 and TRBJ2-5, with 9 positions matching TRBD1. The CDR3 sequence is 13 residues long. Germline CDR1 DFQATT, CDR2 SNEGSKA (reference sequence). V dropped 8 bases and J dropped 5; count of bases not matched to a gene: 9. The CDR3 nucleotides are TGCAGTCTTAACAGGGGGCGAGGCGAGACCCAGTACTTC. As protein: CSLNRGRGETQYF.

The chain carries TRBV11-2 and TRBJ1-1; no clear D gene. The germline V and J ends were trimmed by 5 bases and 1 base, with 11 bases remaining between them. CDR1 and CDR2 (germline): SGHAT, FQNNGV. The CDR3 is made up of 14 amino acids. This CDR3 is CASSPSAGNTEAFF. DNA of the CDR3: TGTGCCAGCAGCCCATCGGCTGGGAACACTGAAGCTTTCTTT.

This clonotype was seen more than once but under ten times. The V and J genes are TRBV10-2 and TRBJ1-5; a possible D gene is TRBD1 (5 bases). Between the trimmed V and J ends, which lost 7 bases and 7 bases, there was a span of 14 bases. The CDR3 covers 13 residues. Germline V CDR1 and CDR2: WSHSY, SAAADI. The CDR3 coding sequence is TGCGCCAGCAATCGGGGGTTAAACCAGCCCCAGCATTTT. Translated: CASNRGLNQPQHF.

The CDR3 spells CAIGQSSSYEQYF. The CDR3 nucleotides are TGTGCCATCGGACAGTCCAGCTCCTACGAGCAGTACTTC. The rearrangement links TRBV10-3 to TRBJ2-7; D possibly corresponds to TRBD1 (6 bases). Germline values: CDR1 ENHRY, CDR2 SYGVKD. V shed 8 bases and J shed 0 bases, with 11 bases lying between them. This CDR3 has 13 residues.